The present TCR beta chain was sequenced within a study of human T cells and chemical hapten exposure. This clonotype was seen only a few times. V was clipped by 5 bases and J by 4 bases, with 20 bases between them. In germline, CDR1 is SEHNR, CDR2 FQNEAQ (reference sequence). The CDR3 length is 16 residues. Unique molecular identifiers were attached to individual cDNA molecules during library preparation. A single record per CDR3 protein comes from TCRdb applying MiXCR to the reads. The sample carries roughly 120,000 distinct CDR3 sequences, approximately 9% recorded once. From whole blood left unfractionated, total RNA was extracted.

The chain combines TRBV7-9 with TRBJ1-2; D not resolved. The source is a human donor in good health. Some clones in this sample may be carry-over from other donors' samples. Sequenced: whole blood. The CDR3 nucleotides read TGTGCCAGCAGCCCTCCCCGGGAGCTGATGGGCTATGGCTACACCTTC. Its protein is CASSPPRELMGYGYTF.